Below, 8 T cell receptor beta chains from the same sample are listed, as sequenced in a study of blood T cell repertoires in COVID-19. Data came from immunoSEQ multiplex PCR; TCRdb stores just in-frame clones and leaves some out. The sample records some 160,000 clones, 83% being singletons. The sample comprised peripheral blood. These TCRs come from a woman of 80 years or more with acute or convalescent COVID-19.

The rearrangement links TRBV5-1 to TRBJ2-2; TRBD1 might be the D (6 bases). The ends were cut back, 1 base at V and 4 bases at J, with 14 bases in the middle. Germline V gives CDR1 SGHRS, CDR2 YFSETQ. The CDR3 length is 16 residues. In DNA, the CDR3 is TGCGCCAGCAGCTTGACAGGGAAGAAGAGCACCGGGGAGCTGTTTTTT. As protein: CASSLTGKKSTGELFF.

The chain is built from TRBV5-4 and TRBJ2-2; D is unresolved. Germline V CDR1 and CDR2: SGHNT, YYREEE (reference sequence). The CDR3 has 14 residues. V lost 4 bases, J lost 1 base, and 8 bases lay in between. The CDR3 DNA is TGTGCCAGCAGCCTCCCAGGGAACACCGGGGAGCTGTTTTTT. Its translation: CASSLPGNTGELFF.

The chain couples TRBV7-9 to TRBJ1-2; D might be TRBD1 (5 bases). Germline lookup yields CDR1 SEHNR and CDR2 FQNEAQ (reference sequence). The CDR3 is made up of 15 amino acids. Deletions cut 1 base from V and 4 bases from J, with 13 bases between. The CDR3, as DNA: TGTGCCAGCAGCTTAGACGCGTCCAGGGCCTATGGCTACACCTTC. Translation gives CASSLDASRAYGYTF.

In DNA form, the CDR3 reads TGTGCCTCGCTGGGCGGGGAAGCGAGGGATTCACCCCTCCACTTT. This translates into CASLGGEARDSPLHF. The gene calls are TRBV2 and TRBJ1-6, with D unresolved. The V gene lost 11 bases and the J gene lost 8 bases, with 22 bases spanning the gap. Germline CDR1 reads SNHLY; CDR2 reads FYNNEI. The CDR3 runs 15 residues.

The gene calls are TRBV6-1 and TRBJ2-2; tentative D call: TRBD2 (6 bases). Germline V gene lookup returns CDR1 MNHNS and CDR2 SASEGT. The CDR3 extends over 15 amino acids. V dropped 3 bases and J dropped 3 bases, with 11 bases sitting between them. CDR3 loop: CASSEGGADTGELFF. In DNA, the CDR3 is TGTGCCAGCAGTGAGGGCGGGGCAGACACCGGGGAGCTGTTTTTT.

In regard to this clone: The same CDR3 also results from other DNA sequences found in this sample. The V gene is TRBV30, the J gene TRBJ1-6; D not resolved. The V end was cut by 0 bases, the J end by 6 bases, with 3 bases between. Germline CDR1 GTSNPN, CDR2 SVGIG (reference sequence). The CDR3 is made up of 12 amino acids. The DNA for the CDR3 is TGTGCCTGGAGTGTCGGTAATTCACCCCTCCACTTT. Its translation: CAWSVGNSPLHF.

The J gene is TRBJ2-7, the V gene TRBV10-3; possibly TRBD2 for D (7 bases). CDR1 ENHRY and CDR2 SYGVKD come from the germline V gene. The germline V and J ends were trimmed by 8 bases and 2 bases, with 19 bases remaining between them. The CDR3 is made up of 15 amino acids. CDR3 nucleotides: TGTGCCATCGCCGACAGGACTAGTAACGCCTACGAGCAGTACTTC. Translation: CAIADRTSNAYEQYF.

The chain is built from TRBV27 and TRBJ2-7, with TRBD2 as a possible D gene (5 bases). V was shortened by 6 bases and J by 2 bases, with 17 bases between the two germline ends. CDR1 is MNHEY and CDR2 is SMNVEV in the germline V gene (reference sequence). The CDR3 sequence is 15 residues long. CDR3 sequence reads: CASSLNQADPYEQYF. Here the CDR3 DNA reads TGTGCCAGCAGCCTCAACCAAGCGGACCCCTACGAGCAGTACTTC.